This TCR beta chain derives from a study of human T cells and chemical hapten exposure. Study overall: Patch tests delivered 0.01% DPC to the upper back and were evaluated at 6 days. Overall study results and limits: Expanded TCRs clustered into significantly more large CDR3 similarity groups than controls, the analysis revealed.

CDR1 and CDR2 from the germline V gene are SEHNR and FQNEAQ (reference sequence). The CDR3 runs to 14 residues. The ends were cut back, 5 bases at V and 7 bases at J, with 15 bases in the middle. TCRdb redid the calling of the RACE reads with MiXCR, one entry per CDR3 protein. The sample yields about 380,000 distinct CDR3 sequences, roughly 4.8% seen once. Specified time point: patch test 1, 2 weeks after DPC sensitization. The treatment here: therapeutic diphenylcyclopropenone sensitization with weekly scalp DPC. This clonotype came up many times. Its cognate antigen is unknown. The receptor was derived from a woman in her forties or fifties with alopecia areata. Some clones in this sample may be carry-over from other donors' samples. Specimen: whole blood, collected in connection with sensitization to the hapten diphenylcyclopropenone (DPC). The J gene is TRBJ2-1, the V gene TRBV7-9; maybe TRBD2 (5 bases). The CDR3 coding sequence is TGTGCCAGCAGCCCCAAGACGGGGATAAATGAGCAGTTCTTC. Translating gives CASSPKTGINEQFF.